Listed here are 10 T cell receptor beta chains from one sample, sequenced in a study of B cell selection in AIRE deficiency (dated by TCRdb to 2018 to 2020). The receptor library was made with the immunoSEQ multiplex PCR assay. TCRdb provides this immuneACCESS table in a form limited to in-frame rearrangements. Some clones are lacking; in checked studies, under half of them reflect an unresolved V gene, and why the rest are absent is not known. The sample table lists approximately 24,000 clones, approximately 92% of them with a count of one. Approximately 1% of the sample belongs to the ten largest clones. Regulatory T cells were sorted as CD4+CD25hiCD127low/negative cells. The sample comprised CD4+CD25+ Tregs sorted from PBMCs. These receptors came from a human donor in good health.

This chain joins TRBV19 and TRBJ1-2, with a tentative D call TRBD1 (5 bases). V was clipped by 3 bases and J by 6 bases, with 11 bases between them. This CDR3 comprises 13 residues. Germline CDR1 LNHDA, CDR2 SQIVND (reference sequence). Here the CDR3 DNA reads TGTGCCAGTAGTATGGATAGGGGTAATGGCTACACCTTC. It codes for CASSMDRGNGYTF.

V is TRBV15 and J is TRBJ2-1; TRBD2 matches 14 bases. The CDR3 loop spans 21 amino acids. The V segment lost 0 bases and the J segment 1 base; nucleotides outside the gene matches: 11. CDR1 is LNHNV, CDR2 YYDKDF, per germline (reference sequence). As DNA, the CDR3 is TGTGCCACCAGCAGAGATAATGGACTAGCGGGGGGAACGCGGTCCTACAATGAGCAGTTCTTC. This sequence encodes CATSRDNGLAGGTRSYNEQFF.

This clone has a single count. The chain links TRBV7-2 to TRBJ1-3, with D unresolved. Trimming removed 2 bases from V and 0 bases from J, with 2 bases in between. CDR1 is SGHTA and CDR2 is FQGNSA in the germline V gene. This CDR3 is built from 13 residues. CDR3 loop: CASSLLSGNTIYF. CDR3 in DNA: TGTGCCAGCAGCTTACTCTCTGGAAACACCATATATTTT.

The DNA for the CDR3 is TGTGCCAGCAGCTTAGGGGGACTAGCGGGTGAGACCCAGTACTTC. Translated, it gives CASSLGGLAGETQYF. J is TRBJ2-5 and V is TRBV7-2; 12 bases agree with TRBD2. Germline-derived CDR1 and CDR2 are SGHTA and FQGNSA. With V trimmed by 1 base and J by 5 bases, 2 bases remained unmatched. The CDR3 is 15 residues long. Filled out from reference TRBV7-2 and TRBJ2-5, the complete variable domain reads GAGVSQSPSNKVTEKGKDVELRCDPISGHTALYWYRQSLGQGLEFLIYFQGNSAPDKSGLPSDRFSAERTGGSVSTLTIQRTQQEDSAVYLCASSLGGLAGETQYFGPGTRLLVL.

This clone is classed as medium-sized. The chain couples TRBV5-4 to TRBJ1-2; TRBD1 is a possible D gene (5 bases). V dropped 3 bases and J dropped 4 bases, with 10 bases sitting between them. Germline assignment: CDR1 SGHNT and CDR2 YYREEE (reference sequence). This CDR3 has 13 amino acids. The CDR3 sequence: CASSSAGSYGYTF. The CDR3 bases are TGTGCCAGCAGCTCAGCAGGGTCCTATGGCTACACCTTC.

The chain carries TRBV7-9 and TRBJ2-1, with D possibly matching TRBD2 (6 bases). Trimming shortened V by 5 bases and J by 8 bases, and 22 bases separated the two germline ends. The CDR3 spans 16 residues. Germline loops: CDR1 SEHNR, CDR2 FQNEAQ (reference sequence). The CDR3 spells CASSATRTLRRDEQFF. CDR3 nucleotide sequence: TGTGCCAGCAGCGCGACACGGACACTCCGGAGGGATGAGCAGTTCTTC.

The chain combines TRBV27 with TRBJ2-5; tentatively, D is TRBD1 or TRBD2 (5 bases each). V lost 3 bases and J lost 0, with 11 bases in between. This CDR3 contains 15 residues. CDR1 and CDR2 from the germline V gene are MNHEY and SMNVEV (reference sequence). The CDR3: CASSFYGTDQETQYF. The CDR3 nucleotides are TGTGCCAGCAGTTTCTACGGGACGGACCAAGAGACCCAGTACTTC.

V is TRBV9 and J is TRBJ2-3; the D gene is possibly TRBD2 (6 bases). V shed 3 bases and J shed 6 bases, with 17 bases lying between them. This CDR3 is 15 amino acids long. Germline CDR1 is SGDLS and CDR2 is YYNGEE. CDR3 region: CASSAREDPRDTQYF. The DNA of the CDR3 is TGTGCCAGCAGCGCGAGGGAGGATCCTCGGGATACGCAGTATTTT.

The J gene is TRBJ1-4, the V gene TRBV18, with D possibly TRBD1 on 5 matching bases. The CDR3 consists of 16 residues. The germline V gene has CDR1 KGHSH and CDR2 LQKENI. The V and J ends lost 1 base and 5 bases respectively, with 14 bases between them. The CDR3 reads CASSPRVRVTNEKLFF. DNA of the CDR3: TGTGCCAGCTCACCACGAGTCAGGGTAACGAATGAAAAACTGTTTTTT.

The chain uses TRBV7-2 and TRBJ1-3, with 7 bases fitting TRBD1. The V gene's germline CDR1 is SGHTA and CDR2 FQGNSA. This CDR3 comprises 14 residues. J lost 0 bases, V lost 8 bases, and 4 bases had no gene match. The CDR3 DNA is TGTGCCAGCGTCGGACAGGCCTCTGGAAACACCATATATTTT. Amino acids: CASVGQASGNTIYF.